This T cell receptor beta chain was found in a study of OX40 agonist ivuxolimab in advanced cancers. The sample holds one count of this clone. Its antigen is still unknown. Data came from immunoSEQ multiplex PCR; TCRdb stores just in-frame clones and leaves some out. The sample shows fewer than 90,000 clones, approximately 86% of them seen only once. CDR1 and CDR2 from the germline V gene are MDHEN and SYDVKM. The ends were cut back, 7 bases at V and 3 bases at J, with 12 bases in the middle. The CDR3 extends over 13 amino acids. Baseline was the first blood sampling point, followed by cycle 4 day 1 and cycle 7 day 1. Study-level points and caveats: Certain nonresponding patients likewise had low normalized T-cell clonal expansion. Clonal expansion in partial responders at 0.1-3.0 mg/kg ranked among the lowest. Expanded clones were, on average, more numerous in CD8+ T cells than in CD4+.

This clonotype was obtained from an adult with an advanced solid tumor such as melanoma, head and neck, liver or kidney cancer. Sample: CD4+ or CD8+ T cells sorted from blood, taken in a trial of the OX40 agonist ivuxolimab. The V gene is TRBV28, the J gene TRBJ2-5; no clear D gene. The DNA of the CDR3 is TGTGCCAGCACGGCAGCAGCTAAAGAGACCCAGTACTTC. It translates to CASTAAAKETQYF.